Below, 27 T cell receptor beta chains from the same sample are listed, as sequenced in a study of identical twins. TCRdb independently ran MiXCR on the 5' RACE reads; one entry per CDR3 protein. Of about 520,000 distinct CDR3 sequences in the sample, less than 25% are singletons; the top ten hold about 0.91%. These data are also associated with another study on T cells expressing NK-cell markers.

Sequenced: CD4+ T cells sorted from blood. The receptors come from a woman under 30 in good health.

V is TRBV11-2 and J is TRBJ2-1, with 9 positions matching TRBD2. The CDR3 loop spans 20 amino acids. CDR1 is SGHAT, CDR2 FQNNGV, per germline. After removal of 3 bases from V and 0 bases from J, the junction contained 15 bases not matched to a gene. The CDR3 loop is CASSFPNLPTSGSSYNEQFF. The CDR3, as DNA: TGTGCCAGCAGCTTCCCCAACCTCCCGACTAGCGGAAGCTCCTACAATGAGCAGTTCTTC.

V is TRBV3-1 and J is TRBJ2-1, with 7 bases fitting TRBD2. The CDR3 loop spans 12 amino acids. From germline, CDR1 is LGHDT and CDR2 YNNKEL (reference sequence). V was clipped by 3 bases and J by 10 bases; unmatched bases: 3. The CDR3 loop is CASSHPAGEQFF. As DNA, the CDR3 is TGTGCCAGCAGCCACCCAGCGGGGGAGCAGTTCTTC.

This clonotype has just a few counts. Here the CDR3 DNA reads TGTGCCAGCAGCCAACCAGATTTGACAGGGCACGAGCAGTACTTC. Translation: CASSQPDLTGHEQYF. V and J are TRBV6-1 and TRBJ2-7; TRBD1 matches 7 bases. Germline V lookup: CDR1 MNHNS, CDR2 SASEGT. There are 15 residues in the CDR3. Trimming took 6 bases from V and 5 from J; bases not matched to a gene: 13.

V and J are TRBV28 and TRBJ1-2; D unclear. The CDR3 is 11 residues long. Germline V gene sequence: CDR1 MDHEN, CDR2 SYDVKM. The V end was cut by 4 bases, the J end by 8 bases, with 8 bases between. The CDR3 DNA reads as TGTGCCAGCAGTTCCGGGAGGGGCTACACCTTC. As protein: CASSSGRGYTF.

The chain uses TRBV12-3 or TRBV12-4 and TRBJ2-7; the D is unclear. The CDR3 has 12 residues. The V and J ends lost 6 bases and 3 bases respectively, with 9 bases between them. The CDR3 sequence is CASRVESYEQYF. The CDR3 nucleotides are TGTGCCAGCAGAGTAGAGAGCTACGAGCAGTACTTC.

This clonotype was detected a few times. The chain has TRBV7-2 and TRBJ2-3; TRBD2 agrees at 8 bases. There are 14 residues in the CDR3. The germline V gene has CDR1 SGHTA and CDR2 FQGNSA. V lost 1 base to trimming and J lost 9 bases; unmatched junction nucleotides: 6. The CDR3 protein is CASSLEAGVQTQYF. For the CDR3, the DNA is TGTGCCAGCAGCTTAGAAGCGGGAGTGCAAACGCAGTATTTT. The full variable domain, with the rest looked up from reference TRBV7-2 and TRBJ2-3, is GAGVSQSPSNKVTEKGKDVELRCDPISGHTALYWYRQSLGQGLEFLIYFQGNSAPDKSGLPSDRFSAERTGGSVSTLTIQRTQQEDSAVYLCASSLEAGVQTQYFGPGTRLTVL.

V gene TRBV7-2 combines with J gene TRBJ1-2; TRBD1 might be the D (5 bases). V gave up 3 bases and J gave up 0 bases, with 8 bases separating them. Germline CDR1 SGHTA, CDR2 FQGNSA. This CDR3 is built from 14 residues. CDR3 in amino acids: CASSLWGTNYGYTF. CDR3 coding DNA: TGTGCCAGCAGCTTGTGGGGGACTAACTATGGCTACACCTTC.

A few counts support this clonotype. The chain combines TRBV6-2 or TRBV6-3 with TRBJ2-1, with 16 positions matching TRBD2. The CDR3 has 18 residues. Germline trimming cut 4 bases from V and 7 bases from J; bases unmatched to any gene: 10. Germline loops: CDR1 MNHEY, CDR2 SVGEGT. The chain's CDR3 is CASSWGTSGRARKNEQFF. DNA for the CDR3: TGTGCCAGCAGTTGGGGGACTAGCGGGAGGGCCAGAAAAAATGAGCAGTTCTTC.

CDR3 sequence: CSARHTTNEKLFF. The CDR3 bases are TGCAGTGCTAGGCACACAACTAATGAAAAACTGTTTTTT. V and J are TRBV20-1 and TRBJ1-4, with no clear D. Per the germline V gene, CDR1 is DFQATT and CDR2 is SNEGSKA (reference sequence). Between the trimmed V and J ends, which lost 3 bases and 0 bases, there was a span of 5 bases. This CDR3 is 13 amino acids long.

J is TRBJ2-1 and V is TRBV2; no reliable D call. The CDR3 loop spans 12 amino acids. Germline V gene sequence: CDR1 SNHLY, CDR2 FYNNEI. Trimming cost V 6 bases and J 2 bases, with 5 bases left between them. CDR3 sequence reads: CASRSTYNEQFF. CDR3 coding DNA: TGTGCCAGCAGGTCAACCTACAATGAGCAGTTCTTC.

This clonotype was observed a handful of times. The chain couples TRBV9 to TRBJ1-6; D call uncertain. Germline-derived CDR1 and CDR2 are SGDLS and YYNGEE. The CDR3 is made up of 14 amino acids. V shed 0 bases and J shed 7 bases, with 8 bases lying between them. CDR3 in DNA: TGTGCCAGCAGCGTAGAATACGAAAATTCACCCCTCCACTTT. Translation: CASSVEYENSPLHF.

The CDR3 DNA follows: TGTGCCAGCAGAGCGACTAGCGACCGGTCCTACGAGCAGTACTTC. Protein sequence: CASRATSDRSYEQYF. V and J are TRBV6-4 and TRBJ2-7; 8 positions match TRBD2. The CDR3 totals 15 residues. Trimming cost V 6 bases and J 1 base; bases outside gene matches: 8. Germline CDR1 and CDR2: MRHNA and SNTAGT.

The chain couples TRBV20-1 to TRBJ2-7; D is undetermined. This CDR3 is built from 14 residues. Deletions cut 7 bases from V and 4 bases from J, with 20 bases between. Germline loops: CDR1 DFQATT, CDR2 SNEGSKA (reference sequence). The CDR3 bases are TGCAGTGTCAGAAATCTCCTCCTGCCATACGAGCAGTACTTC. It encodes CSVRNLLLPYEQYF.

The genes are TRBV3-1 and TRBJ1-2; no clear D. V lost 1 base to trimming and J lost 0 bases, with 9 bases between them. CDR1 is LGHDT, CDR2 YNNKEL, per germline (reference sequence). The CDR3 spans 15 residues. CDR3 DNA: TGTGCCAGCAGCCAAGGGGCCGGGTCTAACTATGGCTACACCTTC. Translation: CASSQGAGSNYGYTF. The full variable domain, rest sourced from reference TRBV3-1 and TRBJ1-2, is DTAVSQTPKYLVTQMGNDKSIKCEQNLGHDTMYWYKQDSKKFLKIMFSYNNKELIINETVPNRFSPKSPDKAHLNLHINSLELGDSAVYFCASSQGAGSNYGYTFGSGTRLTVV.

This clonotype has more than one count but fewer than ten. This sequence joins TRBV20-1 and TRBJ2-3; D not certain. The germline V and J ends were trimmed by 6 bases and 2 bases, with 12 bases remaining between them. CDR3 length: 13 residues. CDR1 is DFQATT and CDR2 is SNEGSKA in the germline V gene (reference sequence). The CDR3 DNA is TGCAGTGCGCGAACCGGATACACAGATACGCAGTATTTT. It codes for CSARTGYTDTQYF.

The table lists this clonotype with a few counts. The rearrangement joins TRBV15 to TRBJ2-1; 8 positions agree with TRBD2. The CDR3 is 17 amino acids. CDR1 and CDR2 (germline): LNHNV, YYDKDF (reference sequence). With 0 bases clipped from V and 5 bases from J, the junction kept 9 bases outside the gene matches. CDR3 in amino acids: CATSRDLGRGAHNEQFF. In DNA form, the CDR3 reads TGTGCCACCAGCAGAGATCTGGGGCGGGGGGCCCACAATGAGCAGTTCTTC.

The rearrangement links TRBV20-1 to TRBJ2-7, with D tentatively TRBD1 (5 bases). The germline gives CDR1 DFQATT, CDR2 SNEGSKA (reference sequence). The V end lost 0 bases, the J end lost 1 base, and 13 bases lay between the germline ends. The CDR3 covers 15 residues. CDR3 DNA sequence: TGCAGTGCTAGAGATTTGCGACAGCTTTCCTACGAGCAGTACTTC. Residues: CSARDLRQLSYEQYF.

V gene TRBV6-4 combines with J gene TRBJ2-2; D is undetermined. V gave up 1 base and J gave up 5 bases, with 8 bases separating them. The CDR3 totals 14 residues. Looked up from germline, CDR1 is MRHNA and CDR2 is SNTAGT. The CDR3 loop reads CASSDLAQTGELFF. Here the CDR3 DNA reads TGTGCCAGCAGTGACTTAGCCCAAACCGGGGAGCTGTTTTTT.

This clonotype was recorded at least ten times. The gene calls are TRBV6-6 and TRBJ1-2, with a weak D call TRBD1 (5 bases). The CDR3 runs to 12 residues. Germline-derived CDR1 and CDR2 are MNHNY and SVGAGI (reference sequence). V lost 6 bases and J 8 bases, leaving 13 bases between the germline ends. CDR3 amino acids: CASRTTAEGYTF. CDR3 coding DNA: TGTGCCAGCAGAACGACAGCCGAAGGCTACACCTTC.

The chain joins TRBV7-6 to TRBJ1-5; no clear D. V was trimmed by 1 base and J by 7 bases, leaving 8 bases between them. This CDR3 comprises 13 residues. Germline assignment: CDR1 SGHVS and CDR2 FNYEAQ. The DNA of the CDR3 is TGTGCCAGCAGCTTAGACAGACGGCAGCCCCAGCATTTT. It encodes CASSLDRRQPQHF.

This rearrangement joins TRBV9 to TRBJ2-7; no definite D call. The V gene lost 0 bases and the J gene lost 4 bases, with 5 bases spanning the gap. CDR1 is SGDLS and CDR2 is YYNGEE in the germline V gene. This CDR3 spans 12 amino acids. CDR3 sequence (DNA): TGTGCCAGCAGCGTAGATGGGTACGAGCAGTACTTC. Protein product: CASSVDGYEQYF.

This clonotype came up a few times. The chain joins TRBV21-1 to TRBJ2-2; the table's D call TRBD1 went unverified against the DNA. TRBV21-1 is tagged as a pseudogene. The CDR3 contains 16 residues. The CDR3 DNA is TGTGCCAGCAGCAAAATCGGGCCACCTGGGACCGGGGAGCTGTTTTTT. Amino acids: CASSKIGPPGTGELFF.

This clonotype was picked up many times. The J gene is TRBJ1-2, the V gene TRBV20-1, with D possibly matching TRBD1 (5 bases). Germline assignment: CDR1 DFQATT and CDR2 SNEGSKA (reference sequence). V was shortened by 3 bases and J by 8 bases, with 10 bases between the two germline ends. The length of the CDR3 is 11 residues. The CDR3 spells CSARFGAGYTF. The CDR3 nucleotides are TGCAGTGCTAGGTTTGGGGCGGGCTACACCTTC.

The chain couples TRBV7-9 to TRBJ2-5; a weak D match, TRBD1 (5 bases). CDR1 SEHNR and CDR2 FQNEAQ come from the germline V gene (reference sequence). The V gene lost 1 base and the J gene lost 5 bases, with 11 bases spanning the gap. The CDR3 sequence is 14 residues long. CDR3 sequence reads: CASSLGGARETQYF. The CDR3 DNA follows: TGTGCCAGCAGCTTAGGGGGCGCACGGGAGACCCAGTACTTC. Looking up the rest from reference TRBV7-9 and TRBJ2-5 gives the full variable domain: DTGVSQNPRHKITKRGQNVTFRCDPISEHNRLYWYRQTLGQGPEFLTYFQNEAQLEKSRLLSDRFSAERPKGSFSTLEIQRTEQGDSAMYLCASSLGGARETQYFGPGTRLLVL.

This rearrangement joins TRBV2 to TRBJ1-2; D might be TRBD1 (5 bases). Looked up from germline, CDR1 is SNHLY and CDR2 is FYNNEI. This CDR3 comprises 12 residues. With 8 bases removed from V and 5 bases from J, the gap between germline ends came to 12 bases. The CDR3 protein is CASGGGRYGYTF. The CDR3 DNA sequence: TGTGCCAGCGGGGGAGGGAGATATGGCTACACCTTC.

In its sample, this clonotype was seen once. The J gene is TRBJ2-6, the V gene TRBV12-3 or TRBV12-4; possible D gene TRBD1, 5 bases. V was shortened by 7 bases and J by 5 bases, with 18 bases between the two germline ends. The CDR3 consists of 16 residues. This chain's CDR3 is CASTHRYRGWANVLTF. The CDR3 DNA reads TGTGCCAGCACTCATAGGTATAGGGGCTGGGCCAACGTCCTGACTTTC.

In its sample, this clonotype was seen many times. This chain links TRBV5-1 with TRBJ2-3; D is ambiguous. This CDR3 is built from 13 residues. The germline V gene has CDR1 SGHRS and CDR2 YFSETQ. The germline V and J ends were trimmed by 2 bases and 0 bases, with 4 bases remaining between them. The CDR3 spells CASSFGSTDTQYF. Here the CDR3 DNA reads TGCGCCAGCAGCTTCGGCAGCACAGATACGCAGTATTTT.